This TCR beta chain derives from a study of shared clonotypes between healthy human individuals (dated by TCRdb to 2018 to 2021). Study-wide context: The cohort comprised two women and a few men aged 18 to 49 years. Libraries were prepared and TCR repertoires were sequenced by different laboratories using diverse techniques, in order to increase sequencing depth and limit assay-specific biases. Each donor's leukapheresis produced roughly between roughly 0.94 and 9.5 billion PBMCs. Per donor, three plates each were used for CD4 naive and CD4 memory, two for CD8 naive, and one for CD8 memory. To estimate repertoire size and how much clonotypes are shared between individuals, the study performed deep sequencing of blood TCR repertoires from about five healthy adults.

TCR CDR3 regions were amplified from genomic DNA by multiplex PCR using the deep immunoSEQ assay. Extracted genomic DNA from each cell subset was distributed evenly across all wells of several immunoSEQ 96-well plates, and each plate was treated as a replicate. For sorted subsets, approximately 190 ng of genomic DNA, equivalent to some 30,000 T cell genomes, went into each replicate PCR. The purified libraries were quantified using a Qubit 3.0 fluorometer, sized with a Bioanalyzer 2100, and then quantified again using the KAPA Library Quantification kit. Each immunoSEQ 96-well plate was sequenced on its own single-read 150-cycle Illumina NextSeq 550 flow cell. As for the original processing: The immunoSEQ output contained only junctional sequences without quality scores, so filtering could not match that applied to full-length reads. Sequences were annotated with PyIR, a Python wrapper for IgBLAST v1.9, and V/J genes and CDR3 were assigned using IMGT germline references. Reads with weak V/J assignments (E-value above 1e-6), missing CDR3, stop codons, out-of-frame junctions, or ambiguous translated residues were removed. V3J clonotypes were defined as sequences sharing the same inferred V gene, J gene, and CDR3 amino acid sequence. To compute the percentage overlap between repertoires, the number of shared unique clonotypes was divided by the size of the smaller repertoire. RTK rarefaction, the Chao1 estimator, and Recon v2.1 estimates of unobserved clonotypes were used to assess repertoire richness. OLGA was used to compute generation probabilities for all TCRbeta clonotypes that the gDNA method yielded from several donors. In its TCRdb copy, this immuneACCESS table keeps in-frame sequences only and misses some clones. Where compared with another copy, unresolved V genes explain less than half of these, and the others have no known cause. The V and J calls and the clone size are those of that table, but D and trimming were determined from the DNA. Recorded for this sample are around 940,000 clones; less than 85% of them occurred a single time. The ten largest account for approximately 1.5% of the sample.

Healthy HIV-negative adults with no recently reported acute infections or vaccinations were included as donors. All donors were Caucasian adults living in Nashville, Tennessee, USA. CD4+ T cells were enriched by magnetic negative selection; naive cells were then positively selected on CD45RA, and the negative fraction formed the memory subset. Blood was obtained by leukapheresis, after which PBMCs were separated by Ficoll-Histopaque density gradient centrifugation and cryopreserved in liquid nitrogen vapor phase. Analytical flow cytometry was used to check the purity and quantity of each magnetically sorted T cell population. Genomic DNA was isolated from every sorted fraction and measured by UV absorbance on a Nanodrop 2000c. Points on this clone: It has no known antigen specificity. Base qualities are missing; no much larger clone stands one base away.

In the germline V gene (reference sequence), CDR1 corresponds to SEHNR and CDR2 to FQNEAQ. The junction shows trimming of 5 bases on V and 3 bases on J, plus 14 bases between the germline ends. From the cysteine up to the phenylalanine, the CDR3 has a length of 15 residues. Left in the record is the CDR3 DNA by itself, 45 bases read in frame from the first base. The paper's findings and limits, for the study overall: Even with the large sequencing depth, rarefaction of the sorted-subset datasets indicated that sequencing was incomplete. Across a few donors, approximately 5% of naive CD4, approximately 4% of naive CD8, around 2.5% of memory CD4, and about 0.44% of memory CD8 clonotypes were shared. Sampling was restricted to blood, and TCR repertoires in tissue are likely to differ from TCR repertoires in blood. Pairwise subsampling indicated that sequencing depth was expected to affect the degree of clonotype sharing among donors. Larger estimated clonotype richness was generally found for naive subsets than for memory subsets. The small number of donors limited the genetic and exposure-history diversity represented. Compared with non-shared clonotypes, clonotypes shared by all four sorted-subset donors had higher generation probabilities.

The material sequenced was memory CD4+ T cells sorted from blood. Per the publication, the cell subset or site label means: CD45RA-negative fraction. This sequence was found in a young man in good health. The chain uses TRBV7-9 and TRBJ1-5, with the D gene call left open. The nucleotide sequence reads TGTGCCAGCAGCAGCGCGGACGGGGACAATCAGCCCCAGCATTTT. It translates as CASSSADGDNQPQHF.